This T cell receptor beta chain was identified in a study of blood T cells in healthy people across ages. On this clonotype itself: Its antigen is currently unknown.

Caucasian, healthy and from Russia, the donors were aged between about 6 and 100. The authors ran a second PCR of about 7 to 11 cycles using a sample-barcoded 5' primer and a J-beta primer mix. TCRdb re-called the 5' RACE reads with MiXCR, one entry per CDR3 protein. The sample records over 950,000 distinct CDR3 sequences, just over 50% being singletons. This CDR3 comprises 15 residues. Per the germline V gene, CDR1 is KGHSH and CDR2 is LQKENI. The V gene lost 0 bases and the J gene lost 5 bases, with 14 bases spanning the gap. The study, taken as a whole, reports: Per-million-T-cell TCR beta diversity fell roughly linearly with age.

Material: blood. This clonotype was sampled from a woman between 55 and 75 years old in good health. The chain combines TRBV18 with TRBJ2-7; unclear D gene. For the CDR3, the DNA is TGTGCCAGCTCACCACCGAACAGTGGATGGCACGAGCAGTACTTC. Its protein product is CASSPPNSGWHEQYF.